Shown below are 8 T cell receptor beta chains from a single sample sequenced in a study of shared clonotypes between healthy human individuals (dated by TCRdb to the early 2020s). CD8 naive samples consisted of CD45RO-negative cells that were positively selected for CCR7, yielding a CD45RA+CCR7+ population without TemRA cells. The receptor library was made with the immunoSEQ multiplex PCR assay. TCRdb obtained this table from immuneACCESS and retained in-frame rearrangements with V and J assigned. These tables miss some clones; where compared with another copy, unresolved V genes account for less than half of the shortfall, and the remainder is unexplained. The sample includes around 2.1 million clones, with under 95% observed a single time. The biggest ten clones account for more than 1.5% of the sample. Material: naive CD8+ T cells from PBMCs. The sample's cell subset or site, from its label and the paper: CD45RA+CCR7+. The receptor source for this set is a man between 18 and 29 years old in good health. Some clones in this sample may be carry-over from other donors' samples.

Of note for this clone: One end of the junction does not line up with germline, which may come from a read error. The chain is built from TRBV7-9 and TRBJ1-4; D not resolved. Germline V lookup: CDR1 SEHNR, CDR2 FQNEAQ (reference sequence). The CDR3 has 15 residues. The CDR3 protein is CAGSSRTADNEKLFF. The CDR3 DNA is TGTGCCGGCAGCTCCAGGACGGCGGATAATGAAAAACTGTTTTTT.

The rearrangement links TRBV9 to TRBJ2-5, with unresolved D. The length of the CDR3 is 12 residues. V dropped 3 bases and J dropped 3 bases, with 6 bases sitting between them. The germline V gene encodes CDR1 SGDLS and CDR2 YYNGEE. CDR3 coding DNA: TGTGCCAGCAGCGGGTCGGAAGAGACCCAGTACTTC. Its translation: CASSGSEETQYF.

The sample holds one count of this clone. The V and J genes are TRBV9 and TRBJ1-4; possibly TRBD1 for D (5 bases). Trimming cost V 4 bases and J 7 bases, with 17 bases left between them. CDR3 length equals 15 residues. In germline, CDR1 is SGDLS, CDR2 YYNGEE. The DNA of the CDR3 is TGTGCCAGCAGCTCTCCCGGGACCGAGGGTGAAAAACTGTTTTTT. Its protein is CASSSPGTEGEKLFF.

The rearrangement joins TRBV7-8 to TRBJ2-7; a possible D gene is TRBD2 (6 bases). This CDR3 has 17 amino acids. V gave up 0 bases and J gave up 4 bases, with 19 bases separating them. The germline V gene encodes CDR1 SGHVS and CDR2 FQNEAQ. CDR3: CASSLADPTAEGYEQYF. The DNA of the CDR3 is TGTGCCAGCAGCTTAGCGGATCCGACGGCGGAGGGTTACGAGCAGTACTTC.

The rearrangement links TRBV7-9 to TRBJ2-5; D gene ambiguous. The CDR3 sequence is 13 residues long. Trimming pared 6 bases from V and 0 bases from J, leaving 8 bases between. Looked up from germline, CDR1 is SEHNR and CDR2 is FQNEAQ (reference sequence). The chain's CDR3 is CASRQSNQETQYF. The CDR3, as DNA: TGTGCCAGCAGACAGTCCAACCAAGAGACCCAGTACTTC.

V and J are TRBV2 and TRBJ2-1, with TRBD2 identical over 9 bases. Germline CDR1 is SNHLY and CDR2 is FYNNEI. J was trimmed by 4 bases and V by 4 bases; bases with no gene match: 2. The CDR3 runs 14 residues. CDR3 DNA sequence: TGTGCCAGCAGTGCTAGCGGGAAATACAATGAGCAGTTCTTC. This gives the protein CASSASGKYNEQFF.

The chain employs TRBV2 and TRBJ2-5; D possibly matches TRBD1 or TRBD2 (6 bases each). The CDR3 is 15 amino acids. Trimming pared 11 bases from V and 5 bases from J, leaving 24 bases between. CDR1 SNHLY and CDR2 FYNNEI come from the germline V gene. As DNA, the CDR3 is TGTGCCGGTAGAGGGGGGAAATACTTTTTGGAGACCCAGTACTTC. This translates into CAGRGGKYFLETQYF.

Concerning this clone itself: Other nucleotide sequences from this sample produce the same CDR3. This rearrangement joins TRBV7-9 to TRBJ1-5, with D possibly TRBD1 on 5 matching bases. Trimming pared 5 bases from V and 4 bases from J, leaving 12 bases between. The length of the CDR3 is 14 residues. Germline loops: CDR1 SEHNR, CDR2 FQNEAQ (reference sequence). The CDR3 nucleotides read TGTGCCAGCAGCCCCCGGGGGGGGAATCAGCCCCAGCATTTT. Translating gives CASSPRGGNQPQHF. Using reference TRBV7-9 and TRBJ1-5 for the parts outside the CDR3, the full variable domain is DTGVSQNPRHKITKRGQNVTFRCDPISEHNRLYWYRQTLGQGPEFLTYFQNEAQLEKSRLLSDRFSAERPKGSFSTLEIQRTEQGDSAMYLCASSPRGGNQPQHFGDGTRLSIL.